Listed here is a single T cell receptor beta chain. No cognate antigen has been identified for it. No per-base quality is available; no much larger clone lies one base away. The data stem from a study of cytomegalovirus exposure and HLA in healthy donors (dated by TCRdb to 2016 to 2017). A note on the overall study: According to an earlier analysis of 587 of the donors, roughly 180 million T cells yielded 117 million unique TCR beta sequences and about 300 Gb of sequence data. Roughly 320 gigabases of sequencing data and 70 million to 95 million unique TCR sequences made up an early release that covered approximately 700 HLA-typed donors. Typing coverage varied by locus: about 620-630 donors for A, B, C, DRB1 and DQB1; about 520 for DQA1; more than 600 for DPA1; 450 to 480 for DPB1. In a later genetic analysis, genome-wide SNP genotypes for 398 of the 666 donors were used, and that subset was treated as a discovery cohort. Donor age, sex, ethnicity and CMV serostatus were compiled alongside the repertoire data. The study was designed to test whether signatures of past pathogen exposure could be identified by cataloging public T cell receptors. To predict cytomegalovirus infection status, the study brought together high-throughput TCR immunosequencing, statistical association of individual TCRs with disease status, and machine learning. Both class I and class II loci were covered by HLA typing, at four-digit resolution. Besides the first cohort of roughly 660 subjects, a separate validation cohort made up of around 120 different subjects was used. The study used immunosequencing to profile the T cell repertoires of 666 subjects and linked those repertoires to cytomegalovirus serostatus. Rather than using new phenotypic data, the later analysis identified candidate immune exposures from TCR beta sequences and from how often those sequences occurred across donors. All discovery cohort repertoires had been generated using a single sequencing platform. Across around 400 genotyped donors of the cohort, an average of about 240,000 unique TCR beta nucleotide sequences per donor were sequenced, and 15% to 20% of those sequences were non-productive. An earlier analysis of around 540 of the donors applied high-throughput TCR beta sequencing to assess whether each TCR beta V gene segment acted as functional or pseudogenic. Of the approximately 400 genotyped donors, 81% were placed in the genetic ancestry cluster associated with self-reported Caucasian donors. Because of strong linkage in the cohort, roughly five DR-DQ haplotypes were treated as single units for association and clustering. A later analysis re-analyzed previously published TCR beta repertoires from approximately 700 donors and added high-resolution HLA genotyping to study TCR occurrence patterns.

The protocol used for the library was the immunoSEQ multiplex PCR assay. For the multiplex PCR, a mixture combining 60 forward primers for TCR Vbeta segments and 13 reverse primers for TCR Jbeta segments was used. Amplification of the CDR3 region of rearranged TCR beta genes was performed with a multiplex PCR assay on genomic DNA. On the Illumina HiSeq System, the amplified TCR beta libraries were sequenced as 87-base-pair reads. The authors processed their data as follows. Across the 600 to 700 repertoires, a later analysis counted 78 million or so unique TCR beta chains, 9.5 million to 12 million of which were shared by at least two donors. Raw reads were error-corrected and collapsed into unique sequences with a nearest-neighbor algorithm that merged closely related sequences to remove PCR and sequencing errors. Alignment of CDR3 sequences to IMGT reference sequences was used to assign V, D and J gene segments. For a sequence to be retained, a match of at least six nucleotides to both a V gene segment and a J gene segment was required. Rearrangements were called productive when the CDR3 lacked stop codons and stayed in frame with V and J; all others were non-productive. Following IMGT convention, CDR3 was defined as the stretch from the second conserved V-encoded cysteine to the conserved J-encoded phenylalanine. The earlier analysis of approximately 500 of the donors excluded sequences that lacked an unambiguous match to a single V gene segment. An earlier analysis of several hundred of the donors called V segments functional above 56.7% productive rearrangements and segregating when the between-donor standard deviation exceeded 5%. A statistical classification framework was built to diagnose cytomegalovirus status from the catalog of TCR beta chain sequences. In a later analysis, V and J genes were assigned by comparing TCR nucleotide sequences against IMGT/GENE-DB human TR gene sequences. A later analysis assigned CDR3 sequences and most-parsimonious VDJ recombination scenarios with the TCRdist pipeline. In a later analysis, each TCR beta chain was defined by its CDR3 amino acid sequence together with its V-gene family, and reads lacking a unique V-gene family were excluded. To address suspected cross-contamination and a sequencing artifact, a later analysis removed over 500 highly shared, low-generation-probability nucleotide sequences. For each public chain, a later analysis derived a clonal expansion index from normalized ranks of inferred template counts within each repertoire. In a later analysis, generation probabilities were computed with a VDJ recombination model fitted to out-of-frame rearrangements, and the resulting probabilities were checked against IGoR. Hypergeometric tests were used in a later analysis to score TCR-TCR, TCR-HLA and TCR-CMV co-occurrence, with a repertoire-size bias correction applied to the TCR pairs. In a later analysis, false discovery rates were estimated by permuting HLA or CMV assignments 20 times. In a later analysis, co-occurring TCRs were grouped using DBSCAN, with TCRdist sequence similarity added in when clustering inside HLA-allele-positive subsets. For co-occurrence clustering, repertoires with fewer than 30,000 or more than 120,000 public chains were excluded, along with a handful of repertoires with anomalous nucleotide sharing. Held by TCRdb, this immuneACCESS table contains in-frame sequences only and omits some clones. Under half of the omission traces to an unresolved V gene where checked; the cause of the rest is unknown. From that table come the V and J calls and clone size; the DNA was used to work out D and trimming. A total of some 170,000 clones appear in this sample, just under 80% of them only once. Roughly 1.3% of the sample comes from the top ten.

The cohort was made up of approximately 700 healthy bone marrow donors. At the time of sampling, every cohort member was nominally healthy, though immune exposures that went unrecorded were likely present. The donor tested CMV seronegative, placing the donor among the 350 to 400 seronegative members of the cohort. Every donor gave a peripheral blood sample, and the peripheral blood mononuclear cells from that sample were used for TCR beta sequencing. The Qiagen DNeasy Blood Extraction Kit was used to extract genomic DNA from the blood cell samples. V has 3 bases trimmed and J has 7 bases trimmed; junction bases matching no gene number 5. CDR1 MNHNS and CDR2 SASEGT are derived from the germline V gene. The CDR3 measures 14 amino acids from cysteine to phenylalanine. Just CDR3 DNA is preserved here, 42 bases in frame from base 1. General study outcomes and caveats: CMV serostatus was the only immune exposure information available for the cohort. A group of highly shared sequence variants was considered likely to be a technical artifact of the sequencing pipeline. The authors suggested that the approach could potentially be generalized to other disease states and immunological phenotypes. This cohort had only TCR beta chains sequenced, and the lack of alpha or paired-chain data limited which features could be detected. In vitro tests confirmed that a few of the cytomegalovirus-associated TCR beta chains recognize cytomegalovirus antigens. Correlated functional status among segregating V segments might be attributable to linkage disequilibrium, but an unknown experimental factor could not be ruled out. In a later genetic analysis, fewer N-insertions in productive TCRs were reported among donors in an Asian-associated ancestry cluster than the approximately 630-donor mean. Sequencing depth was assumed to be roughly uniform across donors in the presence/absence analyses, though that assumption may not hold. While some public TCRs were present in many individuals, most TCR sequences turned up only very rarely across donors. In a later analysis, HLA-associated TCR beta chains were found to be more clonally expanded and to have lower generation probabilities than equally common non-associated chains. Because the 87-base-pair reads could not distinguish some IMGT-functional V segments, including TRBV6-2 and TRBV6-3, those segments were excluded. Assigning TCR associations to individual alleles was difficult when HLA alleles, especially DR and DQ, strongly co-occurred. In the study, approximately 150 TCR beta chains were listed as associated with cytomegalovirus. HLA typing was unavailable for some donors at each locus, so association tests used only the typed subset. An earlier analysis of around 600 of the donors showed that most TCR beta V segments appeared in productive rearrangements either about 90% or about 30% of the time, which broadly matched IMGT annotations. A further reported finding was that TCR beta sequences accurately predicted the HLA-A and HLA-B alleles for most subjects in the first cohort. Cytomegalovirus status was reported to be diagnosed by the classifier with high specificity and sensitivity in both the original and validation cohorts. At a false discovery rate of 0.05, a later analysis linked 16,000 or so TCR beta sequences to specific HLA alleles. In a later analysis, several top co-occurrence clusters were reported to appear linked to parvovirus B19, influenza, CMV and Epstein-Barr virus. According to a later analysis, TCR association rates differed among HLA loci, with DRB1 alleles showing the most associated TCRs and HLA-C alleles showing the fewest. A later analysis found that most CMV-associated TCR beta chains appeared HLA-restricted, with HLA associations seemingly driven largely by CMV exposure. Because counts were too low, around 17 rarely observed V segments, including chromosome 9 orphons, were left out of the earlier analysis of about 620 of the donors. A later genetic analysis associated a missense DCLRE1C variant with V-gene and J-gene trimming of TCR beta chains, and an independent cohort replicated the association.

Specimen: PBMCs. The receptor chain draws on TRBV6-1 and TRBJ2-3; 9 nucleotides in the junction match TRBD1. The sequence was obtained from a woman aged 45-65 years in good health and CMV-seronegative. At the DNA level, the sequence is TGTGCCAGCAGTGAGGGGACAGGGTTTCATACGCAGTATTTT. This encodes CASSEGTGFHTQYF.